A selection of T cell receptor beta chains follows, all from one sample in a study of blood T cell repertoires in COVID-19. The table came from immunoSEQ multiplex PCR; TCRdb's copy has only in-frame clones and leaves some out. This sample carries 350,000 to 450,000 clones, about 90% of them seen once, and the ten largest clones take approximately 1.2%. The material sequenced was peripheral blood. These receptors were obtained from a man in his forties with acute or convalescent COVID-19. CDR3s include the opening cysteine and the closing phenylalanine or tryptophan. A D gene is named only where the DNA matches it firmly. For some rows the clone size is stated as once, few or many, or as a class when expanded; others skip it.

J gene,V gene,clone size,D gene,CDR3 DNA,CDR3 protein
TRBJ2-7,TRBV12-3/TRBV12-4,once,.,TGTGCCAGCAGGGGTAGGGGGAGTTACGAGCAGTACTTC,CASRGRGSYEQYF
TRBJ2-7,TRBV30,.,TRBD2,TGTGCCTGGAGTCTGGCTAGCGGGATTAACGAGCAGTACTTC,CAWSLASGINEQYF
TRBJ2-1,TRBV3-1/TRBV3-2,.,TRBD2,TGTGCCAGCAGCCAAGAAAGCGGGAGAAGCTACAATGAGCAGTTCTTC,CASSQESGRSYNEQFF
TRBJ1-4,TRBV9,.,TRBD1,TGTGCCAGCAGCGCCCGGACAGGGGCGAATGAAAAACTGTTTTTT,CASSARTGANEKLFF
TRBJ1-2,TRBV14,.,.,TGTGCCAGCAGCCAAGTCGGAGGGACCGGCGGCTACACCTTC,CASSQVGGTGGYTF
TRBJ1-5,TRBV18,.,.,TGTGCCAGCTCATCGACAGAACTGCCCCAGCATTTT,CASSSTELPQHF
TRBJ1-2,TRBV11-2,.,.,TGTGCCAGCAGGCCCCCGACTGGGGGGAGTGGCTACACCTTC,CASRPPTGGSGYTF
TRBJ1-4,TRBV6-2/TRBV6-3,.,TRBD1,TGTGCCAGCAGTTACCCCGGGACAGGACGGGAAAAACTGTTTTTT,CASSYPGTGREKLFF
TRBJ1-2,TRBV3-1/TRBV3-2,.,TRBD1,TGTGCCAGCAGCCAAGTGGGGACAGGGGCCGGCTACACCTTC,CASSQVGTGAGYTF
TRBJ1-3,TRBV9,once,.,TGTGCCAGCAGCGTAGGGAGTACCCCTGGAAACACCATATATTTT,CASSVGSTPGNTIYF
TRBJ1-2,TRBV19,.,TRBD1,TGTGCCAGTAGCCCGACAGGGATGTATGGCTACACCTTC,CASSPTGMYGYTF
TRBJ1-4,TRBV7-2,.,TRBD1,TGTGCCAGCAGCCCGACAGGGGTTGCTGAAAAACTGTTTTTT,CASSPTGVAEKLFF
TRBJ1-4,TRBV5-1,.,TRBD1,TGCGCCAGCAGCCCGGGGACAGCAAATGAAAAACTGTTTTTT,CASSPGTANEKLFF
TRBJ1-5,TRBV5-1,.,.,TGCGCCAGCAGCTTGGAGGGGAGGAGGCAGCCCCAGCATTTT,CASSLEGRRQPQHF
TRBJ1-2,TRBV6-5,.,.,TGTGCCAGCTCCCGTTCAGGTAGCGATGGCTACACCTTC,CASSRSGSDGYTF
TRBJ2-7,TRBV4-3,.,.,TGCGCCAGCAGCCAAGATTCGGGCTCCTACGAGCAGTACTTC,CASSQDSGSYEQYF
TRBJ1-1,TRBV30,.,.,TGTGCCGGAGTTATGAACACTGAAGCTTTCTTT,CAGVMNTEAFF
TRBJ2-2,TRBV6-1,.,.,TGTGCCAGCAGTGAGATGGGAGTTGGTACCGGGGAGCTGTTTTTT,CASSEMGVGTGELFF
TRBJ1-2,TRBV18,.,TRBD1,TGTGCCAGCTCATCTTCGGGACAGGTCAGCGGCTACACCTTC,CASSSSGQVSGYTF
TRBJ2-3,TRBV28,.,.,TGTGCCAGCTCCCAAGGGGGCCGGGACTCAAGGTATTTT,CASSQGGRDSRYF
TRBJ1-5,TRBV9,.,TRBD1,TGTGCCAGCAGCGCCGGAACAGGGGTTCAGCCCCAGCATTTT,CASSAGTGVQPQHF
TRBJ2-1,TRBV28,.,.,TGTGCCAGCAGCGTTCCGGGGGGCGGTTACAATGAGCAGTTCTTC,CASSVPGGGYNEQFF
TRBJ2-5,TRBV28,.,.,TGTGCCAGCAGTTCTAGCTTACAAGAGACCCAGTACTTC,CASSSSLQETQYF
TRBJ1-2,TRBV4-2,once,TRBD1,TGTGCCAGCAGCAACCGGGACAGTCGCTATGGCTACACCTTC,CASSNRDSRYGYTF
TRBJ2-7,TRBV29-1,.,.,TGCAGCGTTGGTGGCTTCCACAGCTACGAGCAGTACTTC,CSVGGFHSYEQYF
TRBJ2-4,TRBV9,.,TRBD2,TGTGCCAGCAGCGTACACCCGTCGGGGACTAGCGGGAGGGCCGAAAACATTCAGTACTTC,CASSVHPSGTSGRAENIQYF
TRBJ2-7,TRBV4-1,.,.,TGCGCCAGCAGCCAATACGAGAGCGCGGGGAGGAAACCCCTCGAGCAGTACTTC,CASSQYESAGRKPLEQYF
TRBJ1-6,TRBV28,.,TRBD1,TGTGCCAGCAGGCCGACAGGGCTCCTTTCACCCCTCCACTTT,CASRPTGLLSPLHF
TRBJ2-2,TRBV7-3,.,TRBD2,TGTGCCAGCAGCTTAACGGGACTAGCGGGGGGCCCGAACACCGGGGAGCTGTTTTTT,CASSLTGLAGGPNTGELFF
TRBJ2-1,TRBV6-2/TRBV6-3,.,TRBD2,TGTGCCAGCAGCCCGAGACTAGCGGGGGCCCACAATGAGCAGTTCTTC,CASSPRLAGAHNEQFF
TRBJ1-4,TRBV5-1,.,TRBD1,TGCGCCAGCAGTCTACAGGGGCTCAATGAAAAACTGTTTTTT,CASSLQGLNEKLFF
TRBJ1-4,TRBV7-9,.,.,TGTGCCAGCAGGGAACAGGGTGGCGAACTGTTTTTT,CASREQGGELFF
TRBJ2-1,TRBV5-6,.,TRBD2,TGTGCCAGCAGCTTGGTAGCGGGGGTAGTGAATGAGCAGTTCTTC,CASSLVAGVVNEQFF
TRBJ1-2,TRBV3-1/TRBV3-2,.,.,TGTGCCAGCAGCCCGATCCGGGACATCTATGGCTACACCTTC,CASSPIRDIYGYTF
TRBJ2-2,TRBV5-1,few,TRBD2,TGCGCCAGCAGCTTGGCCGGGACTAGAGGTAGTGGGGAGCTGTTTTTT,CASSLAGTRGSGELFF
TRBJ2-5,TRBV9,.,TRBD1,TGTGCCAGCAGCGTGGACAGGGCGTACCAAGAGACCCAGTACTTC,CASSVDRAYQETQYF
TRBJ2-3,TRBV19,.,TRBD2,TGTGCCAGTAGGGCTAGCGGGAGAGGGTGGGGCACAGATACGCAGTATTTT,CASRASGRGWGTDTQYF
TRBJ2-2,TRBV19,.,TRBD2,TGTGCCAGTTCGTCCCGATTTAGCGGGGGCCAGTTCGCGAACACCGGGGAGCTGTTTTTT,CASSSRFSGGQFANTGELFF
TRBJ2-1,TRBV10-3,.,TRBD2,TGTGCCATCAGCCAGACAGGAGCGGGAGCCCGCTCCTACAATGAGCAGTTCTTC,CAISQTGAGARSYNEQFF
TRBJ1-4,TRBV5-1,.,.,TGCGCCAGCAGCTTGGTACAGGGTGGTGAAAAACTGTTTTTT,CASSLVQGGEKLFF
TRBJ2-1,TRBV5-1,.,TRBD2,TGCGCCAGCAGACAAGGACTAGCGGGACATTCCGATGAGCAGTTCTTC,CASRQGLAGHSDEQFF